This TCR beta chain stems from a study of cytomegalovirus exposure and HLA in healthy donors. Overall study findings and caveats: The likely origin of a cluster of highly shared sequence variants was a sequencing artifact. Associated with cytomegalovirus, according to the listing, were 170 or so TCR beta chains.

For this clone: The target antigen is unknown.

Germline CDR1 is SGHDN and CDR2 is FVKESK. This CDR3 spans 13 amino acids. V lost 2 bases and J 9 bases, leaving 8 bases between the germline ends. Use of 60 Vbeta and 13 Jbeta primers characterized the PCR. Method: immunoSEQ multiplex PCR; TCRdb's copy keeps in-frame clones and lacks some. The table includes 170,000 or so clones, 77% detected once. The sequencing input was PBMCs. The receptor was isolated from a woman under 40 in good health and CMV-seronegative. The chain is built from TRBV14 and TRBJ1-6, with D hard to call. The CDR3: CASSQSSTSPLHF. CDR3 nucleotides: TGTGCCAGCAGCCAATCTAGTACTTCACCCCTCCACTTT. The whole variable domain, remainder taken from reference TRBV14 and TRBJ1-6, is EAGVTQFPSHSVIEKGQTVTLRCDPISGHDNLYWYRRVMGKEIKFLLHFVKESKQDESGMPNNRFLAERTGGTYSTLKVQPAELEDSGVYFCASSQSSTSPLHFGNGTRLTVT.